The sequence of this TCR beta chain was determined in a study of Graves' ophthalmopathy and Graves' hyperthyroidism. Regarding the study as a whole: For separating ophthalmopathy from stable hyperthyroidism, a 13-signature model gave 85% to 90% sensitivity and about 82% specificity. Clonotypes were expanded in thyroid at above 0.001 frequency, and most also appeared in blood.

Comments on this clonotype: Its antigen is still unknown.

V gave up 7 bases and J gave up 1 base; unmatched junction bases: 8. Germline assignment: CDR1 MGHDK and CDR2 SYGVNS. This CDR3 is 15 amino acids long. RNA served as the template for amplifying TCR beta CDR3 regions. First-round RT-PCR with HTBI primers preceded a second-round multiplex PCR. One entry per CDR3 protein, called by TCRdb with MiXCR from the multiplex PCR reads. The sample shows 1 million to 1.3 million distinct CDR3 sequences, about 40% of them seen only once. Other autoimmune diseases, uncontrolled infections, pregnancy or lactation excluded patients from enrollment. Diagnosis was based on clinical symptoms, serum thyroxine, TRAb, thyroid ultrasound and orbital computed tomography.

This TCR derives from an adult man with Graves' hyperthyroidism. Sequencing used peripheral blood or thyroid tissue (not recorded which). J is TRBJ2-5 and V is TRBV25-1; 8 nucleotides line up with TRBD1. The DNA of the CDR3 is TGTGCCAGCAACACCCGAGGGACAGGCCAAGAGACCCAGTACTTC. As protein: CASNTRGTGQETQYF.